The T cell receptor beta chain described here comes from a study of cytomegalovirus exposure and HLA in healthy donors. General study results and limits: Earlier findings revealed that most TCR beta V segments proved productive either about 87% or about 30% of the time. In the analysis, some V segments, TRBV6-2 and TRBV6-3 included, were excluded as indistinguishable. A later analysis, which compared TCR beta chains of equal frequency, found the HLA-associated ones more clonally expanded. In a later analysis, common viral pathogens appeared linked to several of the most significant clusters.

The CDR3 runs to 11 residues. The V and J ends lost 6 bases and 2 bases respectively, with 6 bases between them. Per the germline V gene, CDR1 is DFQATT and CDR2 is SNEGSKA (reference sequence). Primers included in the PCR were 60 Vbeta and 13 Jbeta primers. The repertoire was sequenced with immunoSEQ multiplex PCR; TCRdb's copy has only in-frame clones and lacks some. The sample has about 160,000 clones, 80% to 90% seen once. Comment on this clone: Antigen unknown.

The TCR sequence derives from a woman in her late teens or twenties in good health and CMV-seronegative. The chain couples TRBV20-1 to TRBJ2-3; D not certain. Sequencing input: PBMCs. This chain's CDR3 is CSAQDTDTQYF. Written as DNA, the CDR3 is TGCAGTGCGCAGGACACAGATACGCAGTATTTT.